This TCR beta chain appears in the sequencing data of a study of cytomegalovirus exposure and HLA in healthy donors (dated by TCRdb to 2016 to 2017). As for the study more broadly: According to a later analysis, the approximately 130 validation repertoires were produced on the same platform as the approximately 620 repertoires of the first cohort. The study aimed to test whether signatures of past pathogen exposure could be identified by cataloging public T cell receptors. A separate validation cohort of roughly 130 different subjects was used in addition to the 666-subject first cohort. To predict cytomegalovirus infection status, the study brought together high-throughput TCR immunosequencing, statistical association of individual TCRs with disease status, and machine learning. What the research found in general, with its limitations: All 120 or so repertoires were used to score co-occurrence in the validation cohort in a later analysis, because that analysis had no HLA typing for the cohort. Cytomegalovirus status was reported to be diagnosed by the classifier with high specificity and sensitivity in both the original and validation cohorts. A total of roughly 160 TCR beta chains were listed by the study as associated with cytomegalovirus. Most TCR sequences were seen in very few donors, while some public TCRs were found in many individuals. In a later analysis, TCRs clustered in the first cohort were found to also tend to co-occur in the roughly 130 validation repertoires, with around 94% of cluster scores above 0. According to the authors, the approach could potentially be generalized to other disease states and immunological phenotypes. In vitro tests confirmed that a few of the cytomegalovirus-associated TCR beta chains recognize cytomegalovirus antigens.

CDR1 and CDR2, per the germline V gene, are SGHRS and YFSETQ. Trimming removed 4 bases from V and 2 bases from J, leaving 18 bases between the germline ends. Its CDR3 holds 16 amino acids, cysteine through phenylalanine. The CDR3 DNA has 48 bases and is translated from base 1. Donors formed part of the validation cohort, which comprised 120 or so subjects and was distinct from the first cohort of 666 subjects. In its sample, this clone was seen once. The specificity of this receptor is unknown. Per-base quality was not reported, and no clone a single base away is much larger than it. Library construction relied on the immunoSEQ multiplex PCR assay. On the study's bioinformatics: To diagnose cytomegalovirus status from the catalog of TCR beta chain sequences, a statistical classification framework was built. Entries here come from immuneACCESS through TCRdb and include only in-frame sequences with V and J called. Some clones fail to appear in such tables; in the studies checked, an unresolved V gene covers under half of the shortfall, and the cause of the remainder is unknown. V and J calls and clone size are those listed in that table; D and trimming were worked out from the DNA. The sample has around 150,000 clones on record, about 85% of them singletons. Around 2% of the sample lies in the top ten.

The sequence joins TRBV5-1 to TRBJ2-5, with a tentative D gene TRBD2 over 6 matching bases. Specimen: PBMCs. The TCR sequence derives from a man aged 30-40 years in good health and CMV-seropositive. The encoded CDR3 is CASSGYSGLGQETQYF. The DNA reads as follows: TGCGCCAGCAGCGGCTACTCGGGACTCGGACAAGAGACCCAGTACTTC.